Presented here are 26 T cell receptor beta chains from one specimen sequenced in a study of PD-1 blockade in mismatch repair-deficient tumors. Sequencing was performed with immunoSEQ multiplex PCR; in TCRdb, only in-frame clones are kept and a portion is missing. The top ten hold about 2.7% of the sample, which has tens of thousands of clones, 70% to 85% seen once. The sample consisted of PBMCs, taken before pembrolizumab treatment. The receptors derive from an adult with mismatch repair-deficient cancer.

CDR3 residues: CASSVGAGTGLIEQYF. The CDR3 nucleotides are TGTGCCAGCAGCGTAGGAGCAGGGACAGGGTTAATCGAGCAGTACTTC. The chain employs TRBV9 and TRBJ2-5, with 9 bases lining up with TRBD1. The tail of the sequence fits TRBJ2-7 better, so the J call may be wrong. The germline CDR1 and CDR2 sequences are SGDLS and YYNGEE. The CDR3 runs to 16 residues.

This rearrangement joins TRBV6-1 to TRBJ2-7, with 8 bases that match TRBD1. V dropped 5 bases and J dropped 5; count of bases not matched to a gene: 11. Germline V gives CDR1 MNHNS, CDR2 SASEGT. The CDR3 totals 15 residues. The CDR3 coding sequence is TGTGCCAGCAGTCTCGGACAGGGAGCATCGCACGAGCAGTACTTC. Translation gives CASSLGQGASHEQYF.

The rearrangement links TRBV6-5 to TRBJ1-2; D is perhaps TRBD1 (5 bases). The CDR3 is made up of 14 amino acids. Trimming removed 6 bases from V and 2 bases from J, with 13 bases in between. Germline CDR1 is MNHEY and CDR2 is SVGAGI. The CDR3 sequence: CASRFRGGNYGYTF. CDR3 coding DNA: TGTGCCAGCAGGTTCCGGGGGGGAAACTATGGCTACACCTTC.

This clone was seen more than once but under ten times. The chain is built from TRBV6-1 and TRBJ1-6; D is uncertain. V shed 8 bases and J shed 7 bases, with 15 bases lying between them. The CDR3 contains 14 residues. Germline lookup yields CDR1 MNHNS and CDR2 SASEGT. The CDR3 DNA is TGTGCCAGCTCCTTTAGCGGCGGGAATTCACCCCTCCACTTT. Translating gives CASSFSGGNSPLHF.

Here the CDR3 DNA reads TGCGCCAGCAGCTTGGCCGGCCTTTCCAGGGAGTACTTC. It codes for CASSLAGLSREYF. V and J are TRBV5-1 and TRBJ2-4, with D possibly matching TRBD1 (5 bases). V was pared by 0 bases and J by 14 bases, with 15 bases between. The length of the CDR3 is 13 residues. CDR1 is SGHRS, CDR2 YFSETQ, per germline.

The chain uses TRBV7-2 and TRBJ2-1, with D perhaps TRBD1 (6 bases). The germline V gene encodes CDR1 SGHTA and CDR2 FQGNSA. The CDR3 extends over 14 amino acids. The V end lost 0 bases, the J end lost 8 bases, and 11 bases lay between the germline ends. CDR3 bases: TGTGCCAGCAGCTTAGCGGTGACAGGTTATGAGCAGTTCTTC. Protein: CASSLAVTGYEQFF. Combining the CDR3 with reference TRBV7-2 and TRBJ2-1 gives the whole variable domain GAGVSQSPSNKVTEKGKDVELRCDPISGHTALYWYRQSLGQGLEFLIYFQGNSAPDKSGLPSDRFSAERTGGSVSTLTIQRTQQEDSAVYLCASSLAVTGYEQFFGPGTRLTVL.

V gene TRBV5-1 combines with J gene TRBJ1-1, with D uncertain. V lost 4 bases, J lost 1 base, and 8 bases lay in between. The CDR3 length is 13 residues. The V gene's germline CDR1 is SGHRS and CDR2 YFSETQ. CDR3 sequence reads: CASSGQENTEAFF. Here the CDR3 DNA reads TGCGCCAGCAGCGGGCAGGAGAACACTGAAGCTTTCTTT. The full variable domain, in which reference TRBV5-1 and TRBJ1-1 provide the parts outside the CDR3, is KAGVTQTPRYLIKTRGQQVTLSCSPISGHRSVSWYQQTPGQGLQFLFEYFSETQRNKGNFPGRFSGRQFSNSRSEMNVSTLELGDSALYLCASSGQENTEAFFGQGTRLTVV.

V gene TRBV19 combines with J gene TRBJ1-1, with TRBD1 identical over 7 bases. The CDR3 runs 15 residues. V lost 7 bases and J lost 0; bases outside the gene matches: 8. The germline CDR1 and CDR2 sequences are LNHDA and SQIVND (reference sequence). The CDR3 nucleotides are TGTGCCAGTACCCTGGGACAGAGCTTGAACACTGAAGCTTTCTTT. This gives the protein CASTLGQSLNTEAFF.

The chain links TRBV5-1 to TRBJ2-2; 7 bases align to TRBD1. Germline assignment: CDR1 SGHRS and CDR2 YFSETQ. Germline trimming cut 1 base from V and 2 bases from J; bases unmatched to any gene: 5. This CDR3 has 16 amino acids. Written as DNA, the CDR3 is TGCGCCAGCAGCTTGAGGGACAGCTCCAACACCGGGGAGCTGTTTTTT. Protein product: CASSLRDSSNTGELFF.

This chain links TRBV5-1 with TRBJ2-1, with 9 bases matching TRBD2. With V trimmed by 4 bases and J by 4 bases, 12 bases remained unmatched. Looked up from germline, CDR1 is SGHRS and CDR2 is YFSETQ. The CDR3 is 17 residues long. The CDR3 loop is CASSPRLADLKYNEQFF. CDR3 nucleotide sequence: TGCGCCAGCAGCCCACGACTAGCGGATCTTAAATACAATGAGCAGTTCTTC. The variable domain in full, with the rest retrieved from reference TRBV5-1 and TRBJ2-1, is KAGVTQTPRYLIKTRGQQVTLSCSPISGHRSVSWYQQTPGQGLQFLFEYFSETQRNKGNFPGRFSGRQFSNSRSEMNVSTLELGDSALYLCASSPRLADLKYNEQFFGPGTRLTVL.

This chain connects TRBV6-1 to TRBJ1-1; TRBD1 matches at 7 bases. V gave up 6 bases and J gave up 6 bases; unmatched junction bases: 10. Germline V gene sequence: CDR1 MNHNS, CDR2 SASEGT. CDR3 length: 14 amino acids. The CDR3 protein is CASRGDRELAEAFF. Written as DNA, the CDR3 is TGTGCCAGCAGGGGAGACAGGGAATTAGCTGAAGCTTTCTTT.

The chain joins TRBV28 to TRBJ2-1; 12 positions match TRBD2. This CDR3 comprises 16 residues. The trim removed 5 bases at V and 4 bases at J, leaving 6 bases unmatched. CDR1 is MDHEN, CDR2 SYDVKM, per germline. CDR3 coding DNA: TGTGCCAGCAGTCCATTCGGACTAGCGGGATACAATGAGCAGTTCTTC. Translated: CASSPFGLAGYNEQFF.

The chain recombines TRBV27 with TRBJ1-1; possible D gene TRBD1, 6 bases. The CDR3 contains 14 residues. Germline lookup yields CDR1 MNHEY and CDR2 SMNVEV (reference sequence). V was shortened by 5 bases and J by 3 bases, with 13 bases between the two germline ends. CDR3 region: CASSQQGWDTEAFF. The CDR3, as DNA: TGTGCCAGCAGTCAACAGGGCTGGGACACTGAAGCTTTCTTT.

This clone was found once. J is TRBJ1-4 and V is TRBV5-6; no definite D call. The V end was cut by 0 bases, the J end by 0 bases, with 9 bases between. Germline CDR1 SGHDT, CDR2 YYEEEE. The CDR3 runs to 16 residues. CDR3 coding DNA: TGTGCCAGCAGCTTGGGGTGGGCTTCAACTAATGAAAAACTGTTTTTT. It codes for CASSLGWASTNEKLFF.

The J gene is TRBJ2-2, the V gene TRBV7-7; D perhaps matches TRBD2 (6 bases). Germline lookup yields CDR1 SSHAT and CDR2 FNYEAQ (reference sequence). The CDR3 runs to 13 residues. This chain's CDR3 is CASAEGNTGELFF. In nucleotides, the CDR3 is TGTGCTAGCGCGGAGGGGAACACCGGGGAGCTGTTTTTT.

The V call is TRBV5-1, the J call TRBJ1-2; D gene unclear. Trimming pared 2 bases from V and 5 bases from J, leaving 10 bases between. The CDR3 consists of 13 residues. The V gene's germline CDR1 is SGHRS and CDR2 YFSETQ. The CDR3 here is CASSLRTEYGYTF. The CDR3 DNA sequence: TGCGCCAGCAGCTTAAGGACTGAGTATGGCTACACCTTC. Combining the CDR3 with reference TRBV5-1 and TRBJ1-2 gives the whole variable domain KAGVTQTPRYLIKTRGQQVTLSCSPISGHRSVSWYQQTPGQGLQFLFEYFSETQRNKGNFPGRFSGRQFSNSRSEMNVSTLELGDSALYLCASSLRTEYGYTFGSGTRLTVV.

The V call is TRBV6-1, the J call TRBJ2-5; D is undetermined. Matching the DNA end better, TRBJ2-7 makes the J call doubtful. Germline CDR1 MNHNS, CDR2 SASEGT. The length of the CDR3 is 13 residues. This CDR3 is CASKAGLDYEQYF. CDR3 nucleotides: TGTGCCAGCAAGGCAGGCTTGGACTACGAGCAGTACTTC.

The rearrangement joins TRBV15 to TRBJ2-1, with D possibly being TRBD2 (6 bases). The germline gives CDR1 LNHNV, CDR2 YYDKDF (reference sequence). This CDR3 comprises 14 residues. V lost 5 bases, J lost 7 bases, and 15 bases lay in between. CDR3 bases: TGTGCCACCAGCCCCCGGGTAGGGAGGAATGAGCAGTTCTTC. It specifies CATSPRVGRNEQFF.

The J gene is TRBJ1-6, the V gene TRBV28; TRBD1 agrees at 7 bases. The CDR3 has 15 amino acids. V shed 4 bases, J shed 9 bases, and the junction held 9 bases outside the gene matches. Germline V lookup: CDR1 MDHEN, CDR2 SYDVKM. The CDR3 region has the DNA TGTGCCAGCAGTTCGCAACAGGGGTTAGGTTCACCCCTCCACTTT. Translating gives CASSSQQGLGSPLHF. Looking up the rest from reference TRBV28 and TRBJ1-6 gives the full variable domain: DVKVTQSSRYLVKRTGEKVFLECVQDMDHENMFWYRQDPGLGLRLIYFSYDVKMKEKGDIPEGYSVSREKKERFSLILESASTNQTSMYLCASSSQQGLGSPLHFGNGTRLTVT.

The rearrangement uses TRBV7-8 and TRBJ2-2, with D possibly TRBD2 on 6 matching bases. The V gene's germline CDR1 is SGHVS and CDR2 FQNEAQ. This CDR3 is built from 15 residues. The V and J ends lost 5 bases and 8 bases respectively, with 18 bases between them. In nucleotides, the CDR3 is TGTGCCAGCAGCCCCCCCCGCTGGAGGGCTGGGGAGCTGTTTTTT. Its translation: CASSPPRWRAGELFF.

The rearrangement joins TRBV21-1 to TRBJ2-7; the table's D call, TRBD2, has no DNA check behind it. TRBV21-1 is a documented pseudogene. The CDR3 covers 13 residues. The chain's CDR3 is CASRKGGVDEQYF. The CDR3 DNA reads TGTGCCAGCCGCAAGGGGGGGGTCGACGAGCAGTACTTC.

Here the CDR3 reads CASSTDKAYEQYF. CDR3 nucleotide sequence: TGCGCCAGCAGTACGGACAAAGCCTACGAGCAGTACTTC. The chain carries TRBV5-1 and TRBJ2-7; possible D gene TRBD1, 5 bases. From germline, CDR1 is SGHRS and CDR2 YFSETQ. V dropped 5 bases and J dropped 2 bases, with 11 bases sitting between them. This CDR3 is 13 amino acids long.

This clone occurred once. V and J are TRBV27 and TRBJ2-3; TRBD2 matches at 11 bases. This CDR3 spans 16 amino acids. From germline, CDR1 is MNHEY and CDR2 SMNVEV (reference sequence). The ends lost 4 bases at V and 4 bases at J; junction bases unmatched: 7. This chain's CDR3 is CASSSGLAAYADTQYF. The CDR3, as DNA: TGTGCCAGCAGTTCGGGACTAGCGGCTTACGCAGATACGCAGTATTTT.

The V gene is TRBV6-1, the J gene TRBJ2-1; D perhaps matches TRBD2 (6 bases). Trimming left V 1 base short and J 2 bases short, with 12 bases between. The CDR3 is 16 amino acids. Germline V CDR1 and CDR2: MNHNS, SASEGT. CDR3 nucleotide sequence: TGTGCCAGCAGTGAAGTTTTAGCGGTGACCTACAATGAGCAGTTCTTC. It translates to CASSEVLAVTYNEQFF.

The rearrangement joins TRBV5-4 to TRBJ2-1; TRBD2 matches 11 bases. CDR3 length: 16 residues. Trimming removed 4 bases from V and 0 bases from J; junction bases left unmatched: 3. Germline CDR1 SGHNT, CDR2 YYREEE (reference sequence). For the CDR3, the DNA is TGTGCCAGCAGCGCGGGACTAGCGGACTCCTACAATGAGCAGTTCTTC. Translating it yields CASSAGLADSYNEQFF.

The rearrangement uses TRBV7-3 and TRBJ2-3; no clear D. This CDR3 region has 13 residues. The V and J ends lost 0 bases and 12 bases respectively, with 13 bases between them. Germline CDR1 reads SGHTA; CDR2 reads FQGTGA. The CDR3 region is CASSLTILLPQYF. The CDR3 DNA follows: TGTGCCAGCAGCTTAACTATTCTACTCCCCCAGTATTTT.